These 15 T cell receptor beta chains originate from one sample sequenced in a study of cytomegalovirus exposure and HLA in healthy donors. Amplification used 60 Vbeta primers and 13 Jbeta primers. The data were produced by immunoSEQ multiplex PCR, yet TCRdb's version contains in-frame clones alone and is incomplete. The table records some 200,000 clones, around 89% of them present only once. Sequencing was performed on PBMCs. The source of these receptors is a woman aged 18-35 years in good health and CMV-seronegative.

This clone was counted a single time. The chain couples TRBV10-2 to TRBJ1-6, with D possibly TRBD1 on 5 matching bases. This CDR3 is 14 amino acids long. Germline V gene sequence: CDR1 WSHSY, CDR2 SAAADI. The germline V and J ends were trimmed by 8 bases and 6 bases, with 14 bases remaining between them. Here the CDR3 reads CASVGGDPNSPLHF. DNA of the CDR3: TGCGCCAGCGTTGGGGGGGACCCTAATTCACCCCTCCACTTT.

The sample holds one count of this clone. CDR3 in amino acids: CSVAGGRGNTEAFF. The CDR3 DNA reads TGCAGCGTCGCGGGGGGGCGCGGGAACACTGAAGCTTTCTTT. V is TRBV29-1 and J is TRBJ1-1, with D perhaps TRBD1 (6 bases). Trimming took 6 bases from V and 1 from J, leaving 15 bases between them. This CDR3 region has 14 residues. The germline V gene encodes CDR1 SQVTM and CDR2 ANQGSEA.

The V gene is TRBV5-4, the J gene TRBJ2-5; 7 bases are a match to TRBD1. The CDR3 is 15 amino acids. CDR1 SGHNT and CDR2 YYREEE come from the germline V gene (reference sequence). J lost 2 bases, V lost 0 bases, and 4 bases had no gene match. This chain's CDR3 is CASSLAKQGQETQYF. The CDR3 region has the DNA TGTGCCAGCAGCTTGGCAAAACAGGGGCAAGAGACCCAGTACTTC. Combining the CDR3 with reference TRBV5-4 and TRBJ2-5 gives the whole variable domain ETGVTQSPTHLIKTRGQQVTLRCSSQSGHNTVSWYQQALGQGPQFIFQYYREEENGRGNFPPRFSGLQFPNYSSELNVNALELDDSALYLCASSLAKQGQETQYFGPGTRLLVL.

CDR3 in DNA: TGTGCCAGCAGCGTAGGCGGCGGGGGGTTTGGAGAGACCCAGTACTTC. Its translation: CASSVGGGGFGETQYF. The chain combines TRBV9 with TRBJ2-5; 8 nucleotides align to TRBD2. Trimming cost V 0 bases and J 4 bases; bases outside gene matches: 8. The CDR3 length is 16 residues. Germline V gene lookup returns CDR1 SGDLS and CDR2 YYNGEE.

The chain links TRBV7-2 to TRBJ1-2; 7 nucleotides align to TRBD1. Germline V lookup: CDR1 SGHTA, CDR2 FQGNSA. V shed 5 bases, J shed 2 bases, and the junction held 8 bases outside the gene matches. The CDR3 has 15 amino acids. The CDR3 DNA reads TGTGCCAGCAGCCCGTATATGACAGGGAACTATGGCTACACCTTC. It encodes CASSPYMTGNYGYTF.

The rearrangement links TRBV4-3 to TRBJ2-6; no firm D call. V was clipped by 2 bases and J by 3 bases, with 11 bases between them. The CDR3 length is 16 residues. Germline values: CDR1 LGHNA, CDR2 YSLEER. For the CDR3, the DNA is TGCGCCAGCAGCCAACTTTACGGTGGTGGGGCCAACGTCCTGACTTTC. Its translation is CASSQLYGGGANVLTF.

The CDR3 sequence is CASSIDLEQETQYF. For the CDR3, the DNA is TGTGCCAGTAGTATAGATTTAGAGCAAGAGACCCAGTACTTC. This sequence joins TRBV19 and TRBJ2-5; no firm D call. Trimming pared 0 bases from V and 2 bases from J, leaving 7 bases between. CDR1 is LNHDA, CDR2 SQIVND, per germline (reference sequence). This CDR3 is 14 amino acids long. The full variable domain, rest sourced from reference TRBV19 and TRBJ2-5, is DGGITQSPKYLFRKEGQNVTLSCEQNLNHDAMYWYRQDPGQGLRLIYYSQIVNDFQKGDIAEGYSVSREKKESFPLTVTSAQKNPTAFYLCASSIDLEQETQYFGPGTRLLVL.

The chain employs TRBV18 and TRBJ2-5, with D unclear. The length of the CDR3 is 14 residues. Germline V gives CDR1 KGHSH, CDR2 LQKENI. Deletions cut 3 bases from V and 4 bases from J, with 12 bases between. The CDR3 bases are TGTGCCAGCTCACCGTCACAAGTTGCAGAGACCCAGTACTTC. Translation: CASSPSQVAETQYF. Full variable domain (outside the CDR3, taken from reference TRBV18 and TRBJ2-5): NAGVMQNPRHLVRRRGQEARLRCSPMKGHSHVYWYRQLPEEGLKFMVYLQKENIIDESGMPKERFSAEFPKEGPSILRIQQVVRGDSAAYFCASSPSQVAETQYFGPGTRLLVL.

The chain couples TRBV4-1 to TRBJ1-3; D not certain. V was trimmed by 1 base and J by 4 bases, leaving 11 bases between them. Germline CDR1 reads MGHRA; CDR2 reads YSYEKL. This CDR3 is 15 amino acids long. The CDR3 region is CASSQVELSGNTIYF. Written as DNA, the CDR3 is TGCGCCAGCAGCCAAGTTGAGTTGTCGGGAAACACCATATATTTT.

The V and J genes are TRBV6-1 and TRBJ2-5; 11 bases line up with TRBD1. CDR3 length: 15 amino acids. Germline CDR1 MNHNS, CDR2 SASEGT. J lost 1 base, V lost 10 bases, and 8 bases had no gene match. CDR3 sequence: CATFRGTGGQETQYF. The DNA of the CDR3 is TGTGCCACCTTTCGCGGGACAGGGGGCCAAGAGACCCAGTACTTC.

This sequence joins TRBV5-1 and TRBJ2-7; 8 bases agree with TRBD1. Germline values: CDR1 SGHRS, CDR2 YFSETQ. The J segment lost 3 bases and the V segment lost 3 bases, leaving 5 bases of the junction unmatched. This CDR3 comprises 14 residues. CDR3 sequence reads: CASSWTGSDYEQYF. The CDR3 nucleotides are TGCGCCAGCAGCTGGACAGGGAGCGACTACGAGCAGTACTTC.

In this sample, this clone turned up a few times. J is TRBJ2-5 and V is TRBV7-6, with D possibly being TRBD1 (6 bases). The V and J ends lost 5 bases and 5 bases respectively, with 21 bases between them. This CDR3 has 16 residues. Germline CDR1 reads SGHVS; CDR2 reads FNYEAQ. CDR3 sequence reads: CASSHIVGAQRETQYF. CDR3 nucleotide sequence: TGTGCCAGCAGCCATATTGTGGGGGCCCAACGCGAGACCCAGTACTTC.

This clone has more than one count but fewer than ten. V usage is TRBV6-4 and J usage is TRBJ2-3, with a possible D match to TRBD2 (6 bases). Per germline, CDR1 MRHNA and CDR2 SNTAGT. The V and J ends lost 6 bases and 2 bases respectively, with 15 bases between them. The CDR3 has 15 amino acids. In DNA, the CDR3 is TGTGCCAGCAGAAGGCGGGACTGGGACACAGATACGCAGTATTTT. It specifies CASRRRDWDTDTQYF.

The V gene is TRBV6-5, the J gene TRBJ2-5, with D possibly being TRBD2 (5 bases). The germline V gene has CDR1 MNHEY and CDR2 SVGAGI. With 3 bases removed from V and 5 bases from J, the gap between germline ends came to 19 bases. The CDR3 runs 16 residues. The CDR3 sequence is CASSYSPSRSYETQYF. The CDR3 DNA sequence: TGTGCCAGCAGTTATAGTCCTAGCAGGTCGTACGAGACCCAGTACTTC.

This CDR3 is CASSSTGLGTDTQYF. CDR3 DNA: TGTGCCAGCAGCTCTACCGGACTAGGCACAGATACGCAGTATTTT. The chain couples TRBV5-6 to TRBJ2-3; 7 bases are shared with TRBD2. V shed 3 bases, J shed 1 base, and the junction held 5 bases outside the gene matches. The germline V gene encodes CDR1 SGHDT and CDR2 YYEEEE. CDR3 size: 15 residues.